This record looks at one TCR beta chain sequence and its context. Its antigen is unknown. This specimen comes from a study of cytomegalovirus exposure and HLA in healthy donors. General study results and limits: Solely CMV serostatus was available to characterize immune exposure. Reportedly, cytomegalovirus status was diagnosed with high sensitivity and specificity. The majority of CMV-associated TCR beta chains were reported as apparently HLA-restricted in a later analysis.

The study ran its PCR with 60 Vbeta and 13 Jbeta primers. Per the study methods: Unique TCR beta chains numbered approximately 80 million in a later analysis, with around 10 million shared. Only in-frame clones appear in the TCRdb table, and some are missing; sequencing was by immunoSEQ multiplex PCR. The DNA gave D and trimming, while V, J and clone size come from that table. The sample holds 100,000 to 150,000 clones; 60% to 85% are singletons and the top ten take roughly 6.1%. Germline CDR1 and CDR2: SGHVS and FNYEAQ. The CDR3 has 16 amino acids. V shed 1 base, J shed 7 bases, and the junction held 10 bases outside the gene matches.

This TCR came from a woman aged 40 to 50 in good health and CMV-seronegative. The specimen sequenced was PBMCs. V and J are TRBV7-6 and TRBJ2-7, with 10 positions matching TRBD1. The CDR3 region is CASSLGSGTGVYEQYF. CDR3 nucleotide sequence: TGTGCCAGCAGCTTAGGGTCCGGGACAGGGGTCTATGAGCAGTACTTC.